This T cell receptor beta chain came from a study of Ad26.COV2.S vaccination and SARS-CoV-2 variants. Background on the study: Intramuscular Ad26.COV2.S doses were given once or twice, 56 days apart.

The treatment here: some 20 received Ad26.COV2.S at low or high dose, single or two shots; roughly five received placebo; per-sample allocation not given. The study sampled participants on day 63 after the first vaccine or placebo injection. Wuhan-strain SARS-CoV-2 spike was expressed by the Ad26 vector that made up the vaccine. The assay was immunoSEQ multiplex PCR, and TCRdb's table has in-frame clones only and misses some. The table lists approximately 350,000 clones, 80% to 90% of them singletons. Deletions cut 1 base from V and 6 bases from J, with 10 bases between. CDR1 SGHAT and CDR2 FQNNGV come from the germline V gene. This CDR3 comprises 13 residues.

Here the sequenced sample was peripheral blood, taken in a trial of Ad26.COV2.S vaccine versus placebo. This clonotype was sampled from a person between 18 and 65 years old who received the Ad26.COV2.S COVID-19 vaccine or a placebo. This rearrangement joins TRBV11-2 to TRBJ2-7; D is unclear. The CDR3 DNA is TGTGCCAGCAGCTTAGGTCCCCTAGGCGAGCAGTACTTC. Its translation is CASSLGPLGEQYF.